The sequence of this TCR beta chain was determined in a study of shared clonotypes between healthy human individuals. Assay used: immunoSEQ multiplex PCR; TCRdb lists only in-frame clones, some missing. The sample lists more than 550,000 clones, 90% occurring once. General observations from the study: Roughly 5% of naive CD4 clonotypes were common to several donors.

Concerning this clone: Its antigen remains unidentified. Distinct nucleotide sequences in the sample also encode this CDR3.

This receptor was identified in a man aged 18 to 35 in good health. Some clones in this sample may be carry-over from other donors' samples. Sequences were obtained from memory CD8+ T cells from PBMCs. Sample subset: CD45RO+ cells pooled with CCR7-negative TemRA cells.

The CDR3 sequence is CASSLGDRPYEQYF. Here the CDR3 DNA reads TGTGCCAGCAGCTTAGGGGACAGGCCCTACGAGCAGTACTTC. The V gene is TRBV7-9, the J gene TRBJ2-7, with TRBD1 matching over 8 bases. V dropped 1 base and J dropped 2; count of bases not matched to a gene: 1. The germline V gene encodes CDR1 SEHNR and CDR2 FQNEAQ (reference sequence). The CDR3 totals 14 residues.